This T cell receptor beta chain was found in a study of vaccination effects on CD4 cells after COVID-19. Study findings and constraints: Healthy vaccinees' vaccine-induced clones included only 1 of 255 cross-reacting with common cold coronaviruses.

Clones were read by immunoSEQ multiplex PCR, and TCRdb kept only the in-frame ones, dropping some. The data contain tens of thousands of clones, around 74% of them singletons. Concerning this clone itself: Its antigen is currently unknown.

Germline V gene lookup returns CDR1 SGHDT and CDR2 YYEEEE. CDR3 length: 13 residues. V lost 2 bases, J lost 4 bases, and 9 bases lay in between. Ahead of sequencing, the ViraFEST assay grew antigen-specific CD4+ T cells using viral peptide pools. When less than 11 days of culture had elapsed, CD4+ T cells were isolated. Among the vaccine recipients, none had a prior SARS-CoV-2 infection, and nucleocapsid antibodies were negative. Researchers reported culturing 2 million to 2.5 million PBMC in each well, adding 8 to 10 IU/ml IL-2 and roughly 11 ug/ml peptides. The sample consisted of CD4+ T cells from PBMCs cultured with HCoV-NL63 spike peptides, taken before COVID-19 vaccination. This rearrangement joins TRBV5-6 to TRBJ2-5; possible D gene TRBD1, 5 bases. The clonotype originates from a human donor who received a COVID-19 vaccine. The chain's CDR3 is CASSFQGIETQYF. The CDR3 DNA reads as TGTGCCAGCAGCTTTCAGGGAATAGAGACCCAGTACTTC. Filled out from reference TRBV5-6 and TRBJ2-5, the complete variable domain reads DAGVTQSPTHLIKTRGQQVTLRCSPKSGHDTVSWYQQALGQGPQFIFQYYEEEERQRGNFPDRFSGHQFPNYSSELNVNALLLGDSALYLCASSFQGIETQYFGPGTRLLVL.